These T cell receptor beta chains were read from a single sample in a study of beta chain features in type 1 diabetes. The assay was immunoSEQ multiplex PCR, and TCRdb's table has in-frame clones only and misses some. The table shows roughly 150,000 clones, with approximately 10% occurring only once. Sequenced input: central memory CD4+ T cells from blood. These receptors all come from a young man with type 1 diabetes. CDR3s include the opening cysteine and the closing phenylalanine or tryptophan. Fields, in order: clone size, J gene, V gene, D gene, CDR3 DNA, CDR3 protein. D genes are given only for firm matches. Only some rows state a clone size, as once, few, many or a class for expanded clones.

- TRBJ1-2 TRBV5-4 TRBD1 TGTGCCAGCAGCTCCCCTTCAGGGGGCTCGCGCTATGGCTACACCTTC CASSSPSGGSRYGYTF
few TRBJ1-5 TRBV9 - TGTGCCAGCAGCGTAGCTGGAGGCAATCAGCCCCAGCATTTT CASSVAGGNQPQHF
few TRBJ1-1 TRBV5-1 TRBD1 TGCGCCAGCAGCGCAGGGACAGGGGCAGGCACTGAAGCTTTCTTT CASSAGTGAGTEAFF
- TRBJ2-2 TRBV18 TRBD1 TGTGCCAGCTCACCGTTACTTTTGACAGGGGATGTGGCCGGGGAGCTGTTTTTT CASSPLLLTGDVAGELFF
few TRBJ1-2 TRBV14 - TGTGCCAGCAGCTTCGGACAGAGATATGGCTACACCTTC CASSFGQRYGYTF
few TRBJ2-1 TRBV6-1 TRBD1 TGTGCCAGCAGTGAGCAGACAGGGACGGGCAATGAGCAGTTCTTC CASSEQTGTGNEQFF
- TRBJ1-4 TRBV18 - TGTGCCAGCTCACCAGGGGGGACTAATGAAAAACTGTTTTTT CASSPGGTNEKLFF
- TRBJ1-4 TRBV2 TRBD1 TGTGCCAGCATCTCGGACAGGGATGATGAAAAACTGTTTTTT CASISDRDDEKLFF
- TRBJ2-6 TRBV6-4 - TGTGCCAGCATGGCCTCTGGGGCCAACGTCCTGACTTTC CASMASGANVLTF
few TRBJ1-2 TRBV28 TRBD1 TGTGCCAGCACCCCCGAGGGACAGGGGGCCTCCTATGGCTACACCTTC CASTPEGQGASYGYTF
- TRBJ1-2 TRBV7-9 TRBD1 TGTGCCAGCAGCCGGGACAGCCACTATGGCTACACCTTC CASSRDSHYGYTF
- TRBJ1-5 TRBV28 TRBD1 TGTGCCAGCAGTGCTGGGACAGGGGCTGATCAGCCCCAGCATTTT CASSAGTGADQPQHF
few TRBJ2-7 TRBV6-1 - TGTGCCAGCAGTGAGGATGGCAGCGGGCGCGGCGAGCAGTACTTC CASSEDGSGRGEQYF
- TRBJ2-2 TRBV5-4 TRBD1 TGTGCCAGCAGCTCAGGGGGAGTCGGGGAGCTGTTTTTT CASSSGGVGELFF
few TRBJ2-7 TRBV5-1 TRBD1 TGCGCCAGCAGCCCGGGGGGACAGGGTCCCTACGAGCAGTACTTC CASSPGGQGPYEQYF
- TRBJ2-3 TRBV9 - TGTGCCAGCAGCGTTACTCGGGAGTTGGGAGATACGCAGTATTTT CASSVTRELGDTQYF
- TRBJ2-2 TRBV29-1 TRBD1 TGCAGCGTGGCGACAGGGATTCACACCGGGGAGCTGTTTTTT CSVATGIHTGELFF
few TRBJ2-1 TRBV7-3 TRBD2 TGTGCCAGCAGCCCGGGACTAGAGAGGAATGAGCAGTTCTTC CASSPGLERNEQFF
- TRBJ2-5 TRBV7-9 - TGTGCCAGCAGCTTGCCGTTGAGTCGGGTGACCCAGTACTTC CASSLPLSRVTQYF
few TRBJ2-3 TRBV9 - TGTGCCAGCAGCGTAGCTTGGGGCGATACGCAGTATTTT CASSVAWGDTQYF
few TRBJ1-5 TRBV28 TRBD1 TGTGCCAGCAGTTTTCCGGACAGGGTAAAGTTTCGAGATCAGCCCCAGCATTTT CASSFPDRVKFRDQPQHF
few TRBJ2-3 TRBV5-4 - TGTGCCAGCGGCTCCGACAGTTACACAGATACGCAGTATTTT CASGSDSYTDTQYF
- TRBJ2-6 TRBV6-4 - TGTGCCAGCAGTGACTCGGGGGCTGGTGGGGCCAACGTCCTGACTTTC CASSDSGAGGANVLTF
- TRBJ2-7 TRBV28 - TGTGCCAGCAGGCGAGGGATCTCGACCTACGAGCAGTACTTC CASRRGISTYEQYF
few TRBJ1-5 TRBV19 TRBD1 TGTGCCAGTACTGGGACAGAAGTTCAGCCCCAGCATTTT CASTGTEVQPQHF
- TRBJ2-5 TRBV28 TRBD2 TGTGCCAGCAGTTTATCGGGGACTAGCGACGAGACCCAGTACTTC CASSLSGTSDETQYF
- TRBJ2-3 TRBV11-2 TRBD2 TGTGCCAGCAGCTTAGAACTAGCGGGAGGGGATACGCAGTATTTT CASSLELAGGDTQYF
few TRBJ1-2 TRBV21-1 - TGTGCCAGCAGCAAGAAAAGTCAGACAGGGCAGCGGGGCTACACCTTC CASSKKSQTGQRGYTF
many TRBJ2-3 TRBV18 TRBD2 TGTGCCAGCTCACCACGCGGACTAGTGTCAGATACGCAGTATTTT CASSPRGLVSDTQYF
many TRBJ2-7 TRBV4-3 - TGCGCCAGCAGCCAAGATGGCGGTCGCTCAGTGCAGTACTTC CASSQDGGRSVQYF
- TRBJ1-1 TRBV7-9 - TGTGCCAGCAGCTTATTGGCCAGAAGGAACACTGAAGCTTTCTTT CASSLLARRNTEAFF
- TRBJ1-2 TRBV6-6 - TGTGCCAGCAGTTCTCCGGACTTTTCGAATGGCTACACCTTC CASSSPDFSNGYTF
- TRBJ2-3 TRBV29-1 TRBD2 TGCAGCGCTACAGTAGACAGCGGGGGGCACACAGATACGCAGTATTTT CSATVDSGGHTDTQYF
few TRBJ2-7 TRBV14 TRBD2 TGTGCCAGCAGCCCTTGGACTAGCGGCATAAGCTCCTACGAGCAGTACTTC CASSPWTSGISSYEQYF
few TRBJ2-7 TRBV4-2 TRBD1 TGTGCCAGCAGCCAGGGACAGGGGGTGAATGGGCAGTACTTC CASSQGQGVNGQYF
- TRBJ1-1 TRBV19 - TGTGCCAGTGCGTACGGGAAGTCTACTGAAGCTTTCTTT CASAYGKSTEAFF
- TRBJ2-2 TRBV2 - TGTGCCAGCAGTCTAGGGACAACCGGGGAGCTGTTTTTT CASSLGTTGELFF
- TRBJ1-2 TRBV6-5 - TGTGCCAGCAGTTACTCAGGACACTTTGGCTACACCTTC CASSYSGHFGYTF
- TRBJ1-5 TRBV2 TRBD1 TGTGCCAGCAGTGGGACAGGGGGCGGCAATCAGCCCCAGCATTTT CASSGTGGGNQPQHF
- TRBJ1-1 TRBV5-6 - TGTGCCAGCAGCTCCATTTCATCCGGGACTAAATTCGAAGCTTTCTTT CASSSISSGTKFEAFF